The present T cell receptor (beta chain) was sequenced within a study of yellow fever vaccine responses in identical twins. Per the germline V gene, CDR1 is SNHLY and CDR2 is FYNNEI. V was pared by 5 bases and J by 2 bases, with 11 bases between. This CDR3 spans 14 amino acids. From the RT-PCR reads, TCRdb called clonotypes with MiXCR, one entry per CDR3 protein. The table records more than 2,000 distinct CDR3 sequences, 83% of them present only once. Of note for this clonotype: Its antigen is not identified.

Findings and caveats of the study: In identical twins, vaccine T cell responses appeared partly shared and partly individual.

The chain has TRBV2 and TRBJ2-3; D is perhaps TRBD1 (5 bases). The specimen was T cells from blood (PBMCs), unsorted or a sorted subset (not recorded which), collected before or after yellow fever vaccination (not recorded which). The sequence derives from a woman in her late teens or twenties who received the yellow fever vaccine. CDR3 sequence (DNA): TGTGCCAGCAGTTCTCAGGGCCTCACAGATACGCAGTATTTT. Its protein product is CASSSQGLTDTQYF. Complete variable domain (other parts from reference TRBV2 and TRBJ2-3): EPEVTQTPSHQVTQMGQEVILRCVPISNHLYFYWYRQILGQKVEFLVSFYNNEISEKSEIFDDQFSVERPDGSNFTLKIRSTKLEDSAMYFCASSSQGLTDTQYFGPGTRLTVL.